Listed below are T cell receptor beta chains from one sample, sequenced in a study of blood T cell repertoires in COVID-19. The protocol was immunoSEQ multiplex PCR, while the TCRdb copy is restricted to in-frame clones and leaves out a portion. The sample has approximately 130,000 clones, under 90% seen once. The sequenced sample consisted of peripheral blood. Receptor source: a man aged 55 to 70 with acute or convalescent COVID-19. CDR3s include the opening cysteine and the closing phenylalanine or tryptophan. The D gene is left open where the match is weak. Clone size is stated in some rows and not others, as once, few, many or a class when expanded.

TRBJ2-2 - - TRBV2 TGTGCCAGCACCCTCTTCGGACGGGACTACACCGGGGAGCTGTTTTTT CASTLFGRDYTGELFF
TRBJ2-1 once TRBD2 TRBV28 TGTGCCAGCAGCTCCCATAGCGGGAGCAACAATGAGCAGTTCTTC CASSSHSGSNNEQFF
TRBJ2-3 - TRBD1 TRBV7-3 TGTGCCAGCAGCTTGCCCGGGACAGGGTCCGATACGCAGTATTTT CASSLPGTGSDTQYF
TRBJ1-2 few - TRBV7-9 TGTGCCAGCAGCTCAGAGGCCGCTACCTTTCCAGAGGCCTTC CASSSEAATFPEAF
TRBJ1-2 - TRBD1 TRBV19 TGTGCCAGTAGTGCGGACAGGGTATCAGGTGGCTACACCTTC CASSADRVSGGYTF
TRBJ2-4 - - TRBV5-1 TGCGCCAGCAGCCCTATTTCCGCGGGTGGAAACATTCAGTACTTC CASSPISAGGNIQYF
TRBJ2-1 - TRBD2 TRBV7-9 TGTGCCAGCAGCTTAGAGACTAGCGGGAAACGCAATGAGCAGTTCTTC CASSLETSGKRNEQFF
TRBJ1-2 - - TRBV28 TGTGCCAGCAGTTTACAGCCAGGGTCCAGCTATGGCTACACCTTC CASSLQPGSSYGYTF
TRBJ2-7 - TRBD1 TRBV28 TGTGCCAGCAGTTTGGGACAGGGGGGATACGAGCAGTACTTC CASSLGQGGYEQYF
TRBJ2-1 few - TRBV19 TGTGCCAGTAGTATCGATGGTATCCTATACAATGAGCAGTTCTTC CASSIDGILYNEQFF
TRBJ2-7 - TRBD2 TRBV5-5 TGTGCCAGCACAACGGGGGGATACGAGCAGTACTTC CASTTGGYEQYF
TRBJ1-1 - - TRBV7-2 TGTGCCAGCAGCTTAGGCAGGAACACTGAAGCTTTCTTT CASSLGRNTEAFF
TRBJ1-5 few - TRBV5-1 TGCGCCAGCAGCTTGGCAGGGAACAACAATCAGCCCCAGCATTTT CASSLAGNNNQPQHF
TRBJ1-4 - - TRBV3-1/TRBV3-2 TGTGCCAGCAGCCAAGTAGAGCGCGAAAAACTGTTTTTT CASSQVEREKLFF
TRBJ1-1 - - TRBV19 TGTGCCAGTAGCGGGCAGGGGACCACTGAAGCTTTCTTT CASSGQGTTEAFF
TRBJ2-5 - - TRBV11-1 TGTGCCAGCAGCTTGGTAGGGAGTGGAGAGACCCAGTACTTC CASSLVGSGETQYF
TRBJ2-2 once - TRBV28 TGTGCCAGCAGTTCGCCCCAGGCCCCCTCCGGGGAGCTGTTTTTT CASSSPQAPSGELFF
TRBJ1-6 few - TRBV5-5 TGTGCCAGCAGCCGGAGTCCGGGGACTCAAAATTCACCCCTCCACTTT CASSRSPGTQNSPLHF
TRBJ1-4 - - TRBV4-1 TGCGCCAGCAGCCAAGACAGGGGTGGGAATGAAAAACTGTTTTTT CASSQDRGGNEKLFF
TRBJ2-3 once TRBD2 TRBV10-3 TGTGCCATCAGTGGGGGACTAGCGGGATCGGCGGATACGCAGTATTTT CAISGGLAGSADTQYF
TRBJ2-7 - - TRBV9 TGTGCCAGCAGCCCCGGGGACACCACCTACGAGCAGTACTTC CASSPGDTTYEQYF
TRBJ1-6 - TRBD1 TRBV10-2 TGCGCCAGCAGTGAGTCGAAAGGGACAGGGTATTCACCCCTCCACTTT CASSESKGTGYSPLHF
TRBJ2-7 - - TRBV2 TGTGCCAGCAGTGACAGGGTTTTGGAGCAGTACTTC CASSDRVLEQYF
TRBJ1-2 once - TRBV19 TGTGCCAGTAGTCACCAGGAGGGGTGGTATGGCTACACCTTC CASSHQEGWYGYTF
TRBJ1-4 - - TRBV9 TGTGCCAGCAGCGTAGCCCAGGGGTATGGAGAAAAACTGTTTTTT CASSVAQGYGEKLFF
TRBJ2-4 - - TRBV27 TGTGCCAGCAGTTTAGCGGGGATGAGGGCCAAAAACATTCAGTACTTC CASSLAGMRAKNIQYF
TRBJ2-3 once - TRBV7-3 TGTGCCAGCAGCTTAGTAAATGGCGGGGATACGCAGTATTTT CASSLVNGGDTQYF
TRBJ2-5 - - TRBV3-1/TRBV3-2 TGTGCCAGCAGTCCCGGACAAGCGGAGACCCAGTACTTC CASSPGQAETQYF
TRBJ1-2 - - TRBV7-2 TGTGCCAGCAGCTCCGTCCCGGGGGGGTATAGGAGCTACACCTTC CASSSVPGGYRSYTF
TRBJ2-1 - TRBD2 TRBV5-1 TGCGCCAGCAGCGCGGGAGAAAACTACAATGAGCAGTTCTTC CASSAGENYNEQFF
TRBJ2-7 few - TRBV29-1 TGCAGCGTTGAATTTGGCAGGGCAAACTCCTACGAGCAGTACTTC CSVEFGRANSYEQYF
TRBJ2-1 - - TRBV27 TGTGCCAGCAGAGACAGAATAAATGAGCAGTTCTTC CASRDRINEQFF
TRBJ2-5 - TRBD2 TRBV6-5 TGTGCCAGCAGTAAGCGGGAGCGAGAGACCCAGTACTTC CASSKRERETQYF
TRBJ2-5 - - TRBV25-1 TGTGCCAGCAGTGAATCCCCGGGCAGGGGCGGCGGGGAGACCCAGTACTTC CASSESPGRGGGETQYF
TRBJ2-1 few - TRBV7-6 TGTGCCAGCAGCTTATCGCTAGGGGGGGGTGGTGAGCAGTTCTTC CASSLSLGGGGEQFF
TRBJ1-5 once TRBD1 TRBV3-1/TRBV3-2 TGTGCCAGCAGCCAAGATACGACAGGGAATCAGCCCCAGCATTTT CASSQDTTGNQPQHF
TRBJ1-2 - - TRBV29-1 TGCAGCGTTGGGACGGACAAAGGCTACACCTTC CSVGTDKGYTF
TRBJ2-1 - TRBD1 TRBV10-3 TGTGCCATCAGTGCACGGGACAGGGGAGATGAGCAGTTCTTC CAISARDRGDEQFF
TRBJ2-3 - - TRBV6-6 TGTGCCAGCAGCCCCCTAGATACGCAGTATTTT CASSPLDTQYF
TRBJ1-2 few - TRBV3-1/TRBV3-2 TGTGCCAGCAGACCCCGGGACACATATGGCTACACCTTC CASRPRDTYGYTF
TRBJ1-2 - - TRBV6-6 TGTGCCAGCAGTTCCGACGGGATATCCTATGGCTACACCTTC CASSSDGISYGYTF
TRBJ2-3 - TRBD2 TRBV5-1 TGCGCCAGCAGCCCGGGGAGTAGCGGGAGCACAGATACGCAGTATTTT CASSPGSSGSTDTQYF
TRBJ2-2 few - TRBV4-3 TGCGCCAGCAGCCAAGAGCGGAACACCGGGGAGCTGTTTTTT CASSQERNTGELFF
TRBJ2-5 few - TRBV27 TGTGCCAGCAGTGCGTTTAACAGAGCCCAGTACTTC CASSAFNRAQYF
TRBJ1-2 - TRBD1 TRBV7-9 TGTGCCAGCAGCTTAGAGGTGACAGGGGATGGCTACACCTTC CASSLEVTGDGYTF
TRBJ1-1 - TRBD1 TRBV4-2 TGTGCCAGCAGCCCGGGACAGGGAGGGATCAAGAACACTGAAGCTTTCTTT CASSPGQGGIKNTEAFF
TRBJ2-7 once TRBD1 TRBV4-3 TGCGCCAGCAGCCAAGATCGGACAGGTTACCTCTCCTACGAGCAGTACTTC CASSQDRTGYLSYEQYF
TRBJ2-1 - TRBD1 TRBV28 TGTGCCAGCAGTTTAATTTGGGACAGGGCCGGCAATGAGCAGTTCTTC CASSLIWDRAGNEQFF
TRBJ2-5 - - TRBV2 TGTGCCAGCAGCCCCAAAGAGACCCAGTACTTC CASSPKETQYF
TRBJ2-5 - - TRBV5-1 TGCGCCAGCAGCTCCCTCGGGCGGGGACAAGAGACCCAGTACTTC CASSSLGRGQETQYF
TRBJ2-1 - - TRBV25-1 TGTGCCAGCAGTGAGGGGCAGCTTCACAATGAGCAGTTCTTC CASSEGQLHNEQFF
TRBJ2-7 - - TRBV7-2 TGTGCCAGCAGCTTAAGAGGCAGGGACTCCTACGAGCAGTACTTC CASSLRGRDSYEQYF
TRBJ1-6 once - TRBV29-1 TGCAGCGCCCTTCAGGGCGATAATTCACCCCTCCACTTT CSALQGDNSPLHF
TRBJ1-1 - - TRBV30 TGTGCCTGGAGGCAACAGCCTGAGACTGAAGCTTTCTTT CAWRQQPETEAFF
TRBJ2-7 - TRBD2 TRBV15 TGTGCCACCAGAGCTAGCGGGAGCGGCGAGCAGTACTTC CATRASGSGEQYF